A selection of T cell receptor beta chains follows, all from one sample in a study of CD8+CD57+ T cells in acquired aplastic anemia. TCRdb itself ran the reads through MiXCR, one entry per CDR3 protein. The sample has about 160,000 distinct CDR3 sequences; about 45% are singletons. The sequenced material came from sorted CD4+, CD8+, or CD8+CD57+ T cells (not recorded which) from PBMCs. The source is a human donor with aplastic anemia. CDR3s include the opening cysteine and the closing phenylalanine or tryptophan. The D gene is left open where the match is weak. For some rows the clone size is stated as once, few or many, or as a class when expanded; others skip it.

-	TRBV7-9	many	TRBJ1-2	TGTGCCAGCAGCTTCACTAACTATGGCTACACCTTC	CASSFTNYGYTF
-	TRBV2	once	TRBJ2-5	TGTGCCAGCGGTAGCCTAGGACAGGGAGGGGAGACCCAGTACTTC	CASGSLGQGGETQYF
TRBD1	TRBV6-1	-	TRBJ1-4	TGTGCCAGCAGGGGAACAGGGGGATATGAAAAACTGTTTTTT	CASRGTGGYEKLFF
-	TRBV9	many	TRBJ2-2	TGTGCCAGCAGCGTCGAGGAATCGAACACCGGGGAGCTGTTTTTT	CASSVEESNTGELFF
-	TRBV3-1	-	TRBJ1-6	TGTGCCAGCAGCCAAGGACAGTCTAATTCACCCCTCCACTTT	CASSQGQSNSPLHF
-	TRBV4-3	many	TRBJ1-1	TGCGCCAGCAGCCAAGTCGGAGACGCCGGCACTGAAGCTTTCTTT	CASSQVGDAGTEAFF
TRBD2	TRBV11-2	-	TRBJ2-2	TGTGCCAGCAGCTTAGTAGCGGGAGGGTCTCCCGGGGAGCTGTTTTTT	CASSLVAGGSPGELFF
-	TRBV5-1	-	TRBJ2-7	TGCGCCAGCAGCCCACCCCTGACCCAAAGGAGCGAGCAGTACTTC	CASSPPLTQRSEQYF
TRBD1	TRBV11-2	-	TRBJ2-2	TGTGCCAGCAGCCCTACGCAGGGGGCTGGGGAGCTGTTTTTT	CASSPTQGAGELFF
TRBD1	TRBV2	few	TRBJ2-7	TGTGCCAGCAAAGAACAGGGGGCAGCCTACGAGCAGTACTTC	CASKEQGAAYEQYF
-	TRBV7-6	-	TRBJ1-1	TGTGCCAGCAGCCCCTGGGGGGACACTGAAGCTTTCTTT	CASSPWGDTEAFF
TRBD1	TRBV10-3	-	TRBJ2-7	TGTGCCATCAGTGTCCGGGACAGGGTAGCGGAGCAGTACTTC	CAISVRDRVAEQYF
-	TRBV20-1	-	TRBJ1-6	TGCAGTGCTACAGACAGCACTAATTCGCCCCTCCACTTT	CSATDSTNSPLHF
-	TRBV7-6	-	TRBJ2-5	TGTGCCAGCAGCTTAGTAGTCGGTGAGACCCAGTACTTC	CASSLVVGETQYF
-	TRBV2	-	TRBJ1-3	TGTGCCAGCCAGGGCACTGCTGGAAACACCATATATTTT	CASQGTAGNTIYF
-	TRBV25-1	few	TRBJ2-2	TGTGCCAGCAGTGGCCGAATTTCAAACACCGGGGAGCTGTTTTTT	CASSGRISNTGELFF
-	TRBV10-3	-	TRBJ1-2	TGTGCCATCCCGAACTGGTACAGGGCCTCTGGCTATGGCTACACCTTC	CAIPNWYRASGYGYTF
-	TRBV20-1	-	TRBJ2-7	TGCAGTGCACCTGGAGGTTCCTACGAGCAGTACTTC	CSAPGGSYEQYF
-	TRBV7-4	-	TRBJ2-7	TGTGCCAGCAGCGCCCCTCTAGTCTCTGGAGGGTACGAGCAGTACTTC	CASSAPLVSGGYEQYF
-	TRBV30	few	TRBJ2-3	TGTGCCTGGAATAGCGGAGATACAGATACGCAGTATTTT	CAWNSGDTDTQYF
TRBD1	TRBV7-6	-	TRBJ2-1	TGTGCCAGCAGCTTAAGGGGACAGGAGATTTACAATGAGCAGTTCTTC	CASSLRGQEIYNEQFF
TRBD2	TRBV15	-	TRBJ2-1	TGTGCCACCAGCAGAGGATCTAAGCGGGAGTACAATGAGCAGTTCTTC	CATSRGSKREYNEQFF
-	TRBV12-3/TRBV12-4	many	TRBJ1-4	TGTGCCAGCAAGGGGGTAGAGGAAAAACTGTTTTTT	CASKGVEEKLFF
-	TRBV12-3/TRBV12-4	-	TRBJ2-7	TGTGCCAGCAGTAGAAGATCGGCCTACGACCAGTACTTC	CASSRRSAYDQYF
-	TRBV2	-	TRBJ1-2	TGTGCCAGCAGTGAAATCGCAGGAGCCAGGAGCTACACCTTC	CASSEIAGARSYTF
-	TRBV6-5	many	TRBJ1-5	TGTGCCAGCGGTCGGGATCAGCCCCAGCATTTT	CASGRDQPQHF
TRBD2	TRBV5-1	many	TRBJ2-7	TGCGCCAGCGGACGACTAGCGGGAGTCGGCGAGCAGTACTTC	CASGRLAGVGEQYF
TRBD1	TRBV25-1	many	TRBJ1-1	TGTGCCAGCAGTGAAGGGAGGACAGGGGGCTTATGGACTGAAGCTTTCTTT	CASSEGRTGGLWTEAFF
-	TRBV6-1	many	TRBJ2-7	TGTGCCAGCACCTTGGACCCCGGGGCCAGCTACGAGCAGTACTTC	CASTLDPGASYEQYF
-	TRBV20-1	-	TRBJ1-1	TGCAGTGCTAGAGATCCGGAGGGACCGAACACTGAAGCTTTCTTT	CSARDPEGPNTEAFF
-	TRBV25-1	-	TRBJ1-3	TGTGCCAGCAGTGAAATCGGGTCCCGGAACACCATATATTTT	CASSEIGSRNTIYF
-	TRBV3-1	many	TRBJ2-7	TGTGCCAGCAGCCAAGTAGGGACAACCACCTACGAGCAGTACTTC	CASSQVGTTTYEQYF
-	TRBV12-3/TRBV12-4	many	TRBJ1-1	TGTGCCAGCAGTCTCGTGGGGAGCGACACTGAAGCTTTCTTT	CASSLVGSDTEAFF
-	TRBV25-1	many	TRBJ1-1	TGTGCCAGCAGTTCTGCCCCGGGAACTGAAGCTTTCTTT	CASSSAPGTEAFF
TRBD2	TRBV7-2	-	TRBJ2-5	TGTGCCAGCAGCTTAGGGGACTGGGGAGGGGCAGAGACCCAGTACTTC	CASSLGDWGGAETQYF